A single sample gave rise to the 27 T cell receptor beta chains below, sequenced in a study of neurological immune-mediated disorders. Each CDR3 protein gets one entry after TCRdb re-called the 5' RACE reads with MiXCR. The sample has about 59,000 distinct CDR3 sequences, more than 9.5% seen once. Sequenced sample: PBMCs. The source of these receptors is a woman aged 55-69 years with HTLV-1-associated myelopathy (HAM/TSP).

This clonotype was counted ten times or more. The chain couples TRBV28 to TRBJ2-5, with D possibly TRBD1 on 6 matching bases. The CDR3 consists of 14 residues. The germline V gene has CDR1 MDHEN and CDR2 SYDVKM. Trimming removed 6 bases at V and 6 bases at J, with 17 bases between. CDR3 bases: TGTGCCAGCAGGACCGTGGGGGCGCGTCAGACCCAGTACTTC. Residues: CASRTVGARQTQYF. The complete variable domain, with remaining parts taken from reference TRBV28 and TRBJ2-5, reads DVKVTQSSRYLVKRTGEKVFLECVQDMDHENMFWYRQDPGLGLRLIYFSYDVKMKEKGDIPEGYSVSREKKERFSLILESASTNQTSMYLCASRTVGARQTQYFGPGTRLLVL.

This clonotype has at least ten counts. The J gene is TRBJ1-5, the V gene TRBV20-1; D perhaps matches TRBD1 (5 bases). Trimming shortened V by 0 bases and J by 7 bases, and 13 bases separated the two germline ends. The V gene's germline CDR1 is DFQATT and CDR2 SNEGSKA (reference sequence). The CDR3 is made up of 14 amino acids. The CDR3: CSAREGRDPQPQHF. The CDR3 coding sequence is TGCAGTGCTAGAGAGGGCAGGGATCCCCAGCCCCAGCATTTT.

The gene calls are TRBV5-6 and TRBJ2-3; possible D gene TRBD2, 6 bases. Trimming stripped 4 bases from V and 2 bases from J, with 14 bases between. Germline CDR1 reads SGHDT; CDR2 reads YYEEEE. This CDR3 is built from 15 residues. CDR3 sequence reads: CASSQTGDFTDTQYF. The CDR3 DNA sequence: TGTGCCAGCAGCCAGACTGGGGACTTCACAGATACGCAGTATTTT.

This clonotype was seen ten or more times. The chain links TRBV7-3 to TRBJ2-1; 9 bases are shared with TRBD2. The CDR3 covers 17 residues. Germline assignment: CDR1 SGHTA and CDR2 FQGTGA. J gave up 0 bases and V 4 bases, and 7 bases lay outside the gene matches. This chain's CDR3 is CASSSKAGGSSYNEQFF. CDR3 DNA sequence: TGTGCCAGCAGCTCAAAGGCGGGAGGGAGCTCCTACAATGAGCAGTTCTTC.

This clonotype was detected ten times or more. The chain is built from TRBV15 and TRBJ2-1; TRBD2 is a possible D gene (6 bases). V lost 0 bases and J 4 bases, leaving 13 bases between the germline ends. Germline-derived CDR1 and CDR2 are LNHNV and YYDKDF (reference sequence). This CDR3 region has 16 residues. The CDR3: CATSREAREYYNEQFF. CDR3 nucleotides: TGTGCCACCAGCAGAGAAGCACGGGAGTATTACAATGAGCAGTTCTTC.

This clonotype was counted at least ten times. The chain employs TRBV9 and TRBJ2-1; 9 nucleotides match TRBD2. The length of the CDR3 is 15 residues. The V segment lost 3 bases and the J segment 7 bases; nucleotides outside the gene matches: 8. Germline V lookup: CDR1 SGDLS, CDR2 YYNGEE. Here the CDR3 DNA reads TGTGCCAGCAGCGCCATAGCGGGAGAAAGTAATGAGCAGTTCTTC. This codes for CASSAIAGESNEQFF.

This clonotype was seen at least ten times. The chain uses TRBV29-1 and TRBJ1-1; tentative D call: TRBD1 (5 bases). The length of the CDR3 is 13 residues. Germline loops: CDR1 SQVTM, CDR2 ANQGSEA. The V gene lost 0 bases and the J gene lost 3 bases, with 8 bases spanning the gap. The DNA for the CDR3 is TGCAGCGTTGAAGACCCACAGGACACTGAAGCTTTCTTT. Translation: CSVEDPQDTEAFF.

This clonotype was found many times. The chain employs TRBV6-1 and TRBJ1-1, with a possible D match to TRBD1 (5 bases). The germline gives CDR1 MNHNS, CDR2 SASEGT. This CDR3 comprises 13 residues. The ends were cut back, 4 bases at V and 10 bases at J, with 16 bases in the middle. The CDR3 region has the DNA TGTGCCAGCAGTGTCCAGGGACCCGCTAGAGCTTTCTTT. It translates to CASSVQGPARAFF.

This clonotype was detected many times. The rearrangement uses TRBV7-9 and TRBJ2-7; no clear D. There are 13 residues in the CDR3. Germline V CDR1 and CDR2: SEHNR, FQNEAQ (reference sequence). V was clipped by 1 base and J by 2 bases, with 6 bases between them. DNA for the CDR3: TGTGCCAGCAGCTTAGGGGCACCCTACGAGCAGTACTTC. Its protein product is CASSLGAPYEQYF.

This clonotype was seen repeatedly, ten times or more. The chain has TRBV3-1 and TRBJ1-1, with a possible D match to TRBD1 (5 bases). Germline CDR1 is LGHDT and CDR2 is YNNKEL (reference sequence). Trimming shortened V by 1 base and J by 1 base, and 7 bases separated the two germline ends. This CDR3 comprises 14 residues. In DNA form, the CDR3 reads TGTGCCAGCAGCCAAGCCGGGGCGAACACTGAAGCTTTCTTT. Translating it yields CASSQAGANTEAFF.

Many counts were recorded for this clonotype. The rearrangement links TRBV4-1 to TRBJ2-1, with 12 nucleotides matching TRBD2. The J segment lost 8 bases and the V segment lost 2 bases, leaving 13 bases of the junction unmatched. The germline gives CDR1 MGHRA, CDR2 YSYEKL. This CDR3 contains 18 residues. CDR3 protein: CASSQYLSRLAGADEQFF. Here the CDR3 DNA reads TGCGCCAGCAGCCAATATCTATCCCGACTAGCGGGAGCGGATGAGCAGTTCTTC.

This clonotype has at least ten counts. The genes are TRBV5-1 and TRBJ2-6; the match to TRBD1 covers 12 bases. The CDR3 length is 19 residues. Unmatched junction bases numbered 10, after V lost 3 bases and J lost 3 bases. Germline loops: CDR1 SGHRS, CDR2 YFSETQ. For the CDR3, the DNA is TGCGCCAGCAGCTCCGAGGGACAGGGGGCGCTCGGTGGGGCCAACGTCCTGACTTTC. This sequence encodes CASSSEGQGALGGANVLTF.

This clonotype was seen ten or more times. The chain employs TRBV7-2 and TRBJ2-3; the match to TRBD1 covers 12 bases. V was clipped by 5 bases and J by 0 bases; unmatched bases: 15. The CDR3 contains 20 residues. CDR1 is SGHTA, CDR2 FQGNSA, per germline. The CDR3 region is CASSAPGQGARSSSTDTQYF. CDR3 nucleotide sequence: TGTGCCAGCAGCGCGCCGGGACAGGGGGCGCGGAGCTCCAGCACAGATACGCAGTATTTT.

This clonotype was found many times. The chain carries TRBV24-1 and TRBJ2-3; D might be TRBD1 (6 bases). V dropped 6 bases and J dropped 1 base, with 7 bases sitting between them. From germline, CDR1 is KGHDR and CDR2 SFDVKD. This CDR3 is 13 amino acids long. The CDR3 spells CATSRQGTDTQYF. The CDR3 bases are TGTGCCACCAGTCGACAGGGCACAGATACGCAGTATTTT.

This clonotype has ten or more counts. The genes are TRBV20-1 and TRBJ2-7, with D perhaps matching TRBD1 or TRBD2 (7 bases each). Germline V gives CDR1 DFQATT, CDR2 SNEGSKA (reference sequence). Deletions cut 6 bases from V and 5 bases from J, with 20 bases between. This CDR3 is 14 amino acids long. The CDR3 bases are TGCAGTGCGGACCGACAGGGAGGGTTCAACGAGCAGTACTTC. As protein: CSADRQGGFNEQYF.

Turning to this clonotype: A read error may explain this, as a much larger clone is one base away. The J gene is TRBJ2-1, the V gene TRBV20-1; 9 nucleotides match TRBD2. The V gene's germline CDR1 is DFQATT and CDR2 SNEGSKA (reference sequence). The length of the CDR3 is 16 residues. DNA of the CDR3: TGCAGTGATAGAGATACGGGCGGGAGGGCCGCCAATGAGCAGTTCTTC. Protein sequence: CSDRDTGGRAANEQFF.

About this clonotype itself: This may stem from a read error, because a much larger clone lies one nucleotide away. The rearrangement links TRBV3-1 to TRBJ1-2; D gene uncertain. The CDR3 is 15 residues long. The germline CDR1 and CDR2 sequences are LGHDT and YNNKEL (reference sequence). Trimming removed 1 base from V and 6 bases from J, with 15 bases in between. The CDR3 region is CASSQGTTGSHGYTF. The DNA of the CDR3 is TGTGCCAGCAGCCAAGGGACGACGGGCTCTCATGGCTACACCTTC. The complete variable domain, with remaining parts taken from reference TRBV3-1 and TRBJ1-2, reads DTAVSQTPKYLVTQMGNDKSIKCEQNLGHDTMYWYKQDSKKFLKIMFSYNNKELIINETVPNRFSPKSPDKAHLNLHINSLELGDSAVYFCASSQGTTGSHGYTFGSGTRLTVV.

The table lists this clonotype with many counts. V and J are TRBV7-2 and TRBJ1-3; unclear D gene. This CDR3 is 13 amino acids long. CDR1 SGHTA and CDR2 FQGNSA come from the germline V gene. V was shortened by 7 bases and J by 2 bases, with 9 bases between the two germline ends. The CDR3 DNA sequence: TGTGCCAGCACCCCTATGGCTGGAAACACCATATATTTT. This sequence encodes CASTPMAGNTIYF.

This clonotype was observed many times. This sequence joins TRBV15 and TRBJ2-7; 8 bases are shared with TRBD2. CDR3 length equals 19 residues. Looked up from germline, CDR1 is LNHNV and CDR2 is YYDKDF (reference sequence). The ends lost 1 base at V and 0 bases at J; junction bases unmatched: 14. The CDR3 region is CATSRVVGLAGTSSYEQYF. CDR3 nucleotides: TGTGCCACCAGCAGAGTAGTCGGGCTAGCGGGTACGAGCTCCTACGAGCAGTACTTC.

Many counts were recorded for this clonotype. The chain recombines TRBV11-2 with TRBJ2-5, with 7 bases identical to TRBD1. Trimming at V came to 3 bases and at J to 1 base, leaving 11 bases not matched to a gene. The length of the CDR3 is 17 residues. Germline CDR1 SGHAT, CDR2 FQNNGV. Here the CDR3 DNA reads TGTGCCAGCAGCTTCAGGGGGAAGAACACCGTCCAAGAGACCCAGTACTTC. Protein product: CASSFRGKNTVQETQYF.

This clonotype was detected ten times or more. The V gene is TRBV7-9, the J gene TRBJ2-1, with D hard to call. The CDR3 has 15 amino acids. The V gene's germline CDR1 is SEHNR and CDR2 FQNEAQ (reference sequence). Trimming removed 1 base from V and 5 bases from J, with 12 bases in between. Written as DNA, the CDR3 is TGTGCCAGCAGCTTAGACAGCTCCCTCAACAATGAGCAGTTCTTC. Translation: CASSLDSSLNNEQFF.

In its sample, this clonotype was seen a few times. The chain uses TRBV5-5 and TRBJ2-2, with 8 positions matching TRBD2. There are 18 residues in the CDR3. Germline CDR1 is SGHKS and CDR2 is YYEKEE (reference sequence). With 2 bases clipped from V and 6 bases from J, the junction kept 15 bases outside the gene matches. The CDR3 DNA follows: TGTGCCAGCAGCTTAGACGCTAGCGGGCCAAGTAGGGCCGGGGAGCTGTTTTTT. This gives the protein CASSLDASGPSRAGELFF.

This clonotype was observed at least ten times. The V call is TRBV20-1, the J call TRBJ2-1; D possibly corresponds to TRBD2 (5 bases). V was clipped by 4 bases and J by 2 bases, with 15 bases between them. The CDR3 sequence is 15 residues long. Germline V gene sequence: CDR1 DFQATT, CDR2 SNEGSKA (reference sequence). The DNA for the CDR3 is TGCAGTGCTATGTGGGCTAGCAAGCCCTACAATGAGCAGTTCTTC. Translating gives CSAMWASKPYNEQFF.

The V and J genes are TRBV11-2 and TRBJ2-3, with 8 positions matching TRBD2. V gave up 3 bases and J gave up 0 bases; unmatched junction bases: 11. CDR1 and CDR2 from the germline V gene are SGHAT and FQNNGV. The CDR3 totals 18 residues. CDR3 bases: TGTGCCAGCAGCTTTGGACTAGCAACGTTTACTAGCACAGATACGCAGTATTTT. This sequence encodes CASSFGLATFTSTDTQYF.

This clonotype was counted ten times or more. CDR3 nucleotides: TGTGCCAGCAGTGAAGCTCCGTTCTTAACCAATGAGCAGTTCTTC. Translating it yields CASSEAPFLTNEQFF. The rearrangement uses TRBV6-1 and TRBJ2-1; no reliable D call. CDR1 is MNHNS and CDR2 is SASEGT in the germline V gene. V lost 0 bases, J lost 6 bases, and 12 bases lay in between. CDR3 length: 15 residues.

V usage is TRBV5-5 and J usage is TRBJ2-1, with D perhaps matching TRBD2 (5 bases). The CDR3 runs to 13 residues. Germline values: CDR1 SGHKS, CDR2 YYEKEE (reference sequence). Trimming pared 0 bases from V and 6 bases from J, leaving 7 bases between. The CDR3 DNA follows: TGTGCCAGCAGCTTGGACGGAGGCAATGAGCAGTTCTTC. This gives the protein CASSLDGGNEQFF.

This clonotype was recorded a few times. The chain uses TRBV20-1 and TRBJ2-3; D is perhaps TRBD1 or TRBD2 (6 bases each). Germline V CDR1 and CDR2: DFQATT, SNEGSKA (reference sequence). The CDR3 totals 13 residues. The germline V and J ends were trimmed by 5 bases and 2 bases, with 11 bases remaining between them. The chain's CDR3 is CSAAGHYTDTQYF. CDR3 nucleotide sequence: TGCAGTGCTGCGGGACACTACACAGATACGCAGTATTTT.